This TCR beta chain was identified during a study of vaccination effects on CD4 cells after COVID-19. About this clone: Antigen: not known.

ViraFEST expansion of antigen-specific CD4+ T cells with viral peptide pools preceded sequencing. Isolation of CD4+ T cells took place after about 10 days of culture. The person's infection with SARS-CoV-2, confirmed by PCR, took place between March and December 2020. Assay used: immunoSEQ multiplex PCR; TCRdb lists only in-frame clones, some missing. Seen here are tens of thousands of clones, more than 75% observed once, and the top ten hold 4.5% to 7%. The source of this sequence is a human donor who had a prior SARS-CoV-2 infection. The sequencing used CD4+ T cells from PBMCs cultured with HIV peptides, collected before COVID-19 vaccination. Described subset: HIV-1 Nef peptide pool negative control/reference culture.

The CDR3 loop is CATSDPTGQGSDTQYF. The CDR3 DNA reads TGTGCCACCAGTGACCCGACAGGGCAGGGCTCAGATACGCAGTATTTT. The genes are TRBV24-1 and TRBJ2-3, with 7 bases matching TRBD1. The V gene's germline CDR1 is KGHDR and CDR2 SFDVKD. The V segment lost 4 bases and the J segment 4 bases; nucleotides outside the gene matches: 10. The CDR3 is made up of 16 amino acids.